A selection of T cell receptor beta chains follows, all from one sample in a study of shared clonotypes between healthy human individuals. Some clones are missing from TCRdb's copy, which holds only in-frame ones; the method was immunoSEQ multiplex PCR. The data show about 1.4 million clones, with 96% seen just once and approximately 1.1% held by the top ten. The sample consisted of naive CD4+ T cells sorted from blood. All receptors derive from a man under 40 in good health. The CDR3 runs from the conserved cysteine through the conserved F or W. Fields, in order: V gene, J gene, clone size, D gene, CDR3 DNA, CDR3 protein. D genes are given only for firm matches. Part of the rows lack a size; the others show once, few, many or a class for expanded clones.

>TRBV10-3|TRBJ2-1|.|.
TGTGCCATCAGTGAGTCGAGATTGGGGCAGTTCTTC
CAISESRLGQFF
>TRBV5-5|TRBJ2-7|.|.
TGTGCCAGCAGCTTACAAGCATCCTACGAGCAGTACTTC
CASSLQASYEQYF
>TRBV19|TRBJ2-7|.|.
TGTGCCAGTAGTACGGACGCAAGCTACGAGCAGTACTTC
CASSTDASYEQYF
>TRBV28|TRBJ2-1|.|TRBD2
TGTGCCAGCCAACTAGCGGGTGCCGGCAATGAGCAGTTCTTC
CASQLAGAGNEQFF
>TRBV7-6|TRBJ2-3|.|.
TGTGCCAGCAGCTTAGGTGGTGGGCGTGGCACAGATACGCAGTATTTT
CASSLGGGRGTDTQYF
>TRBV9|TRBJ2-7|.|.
TGTGCCAGCAGCGTAGGGCTGGGATCCTACGAGCAGTACTTC
CASSVGLGSYEQYF
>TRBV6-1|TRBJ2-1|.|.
TGTGCCAGCAGTCCCTCGAGACAGTTTGAGCAGTTCTTC
CASSPSRQFEQFF
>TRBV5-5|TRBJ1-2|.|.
TGTGCCAGCAGCTTGTCCCCCCCGACCTCTAACTATGGCTACACCTTC
CASSLSPPTSNYGYTF
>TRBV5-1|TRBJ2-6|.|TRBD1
TGCGCCAGCAGCCCCAGACAGGGTTCTGGGGCCAACGTCCTGACTTTC
CASSPRQGSGANVLTF
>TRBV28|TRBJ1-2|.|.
TGTGCCAGCAGCCACAGGGTAAACTATGGCTACACCTTC
CASSHRVNYGYTF
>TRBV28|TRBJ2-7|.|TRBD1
TGTGCCAGCAGCCGGAACCGGGACAGGGACGAGCAGTACTTC
CASSRNRDRDEQYF
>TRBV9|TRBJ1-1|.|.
TGTGCCAGCAGCCCCCCGGGGGTCACTGAAGCTTTCTTT
CASSPPGVTEAFF
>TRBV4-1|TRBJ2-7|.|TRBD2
TGCGCCAGCAGCCAAGCCTGGGGACTAGCGAACTACGAGCAGTACTTC
CASSQAWGLANYEQYF
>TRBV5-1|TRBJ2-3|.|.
TGCGCCAGCAGCTTGGCTCCGGCAGATACGCAGTATTTT
CASSLAPADTQYF
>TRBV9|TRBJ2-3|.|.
TGTGCCAGCAGCGTAGAAGCGCAAGCCGGCACAGATACGCAGTATTTT
CASSVEAQAGTDTQYF
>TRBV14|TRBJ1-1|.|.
TGTGCCAGCAGCCTCTATGCGGCATCGAACACTGAAGCTTTCTTT
CASSLYAASNTEAFF
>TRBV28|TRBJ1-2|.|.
TGTGCCAGCAGTTTAAGCGGGACCCTTTATGGCTACACCTTC
CASSLSGTLYGYTF
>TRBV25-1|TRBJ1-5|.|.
TGTGCCAGCAGTGACAGGTATCATCAGCCCCAGCATTTT
CASSDRYHQPQHF
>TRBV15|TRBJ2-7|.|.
TGTGCCACCAGCAGAGAATCTCCGGGATCCTACGAGCAGTACTTC
CATSRESPGSYEQYF
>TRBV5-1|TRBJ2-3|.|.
TGCGCCAGCAGCCAAGACTACCGCACAGATACGCAGTATTTT
CASSQDYRTDTQYF
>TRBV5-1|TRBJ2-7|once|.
TGCGCCAGCAGCTTGTTGGCACCGGAGTCCTACGAGCAGTACTTC
CASSLLAPESYEQYF
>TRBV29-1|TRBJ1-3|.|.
TGCAGCGTTGATGCGCAGGGGCTAGGAAACACCATATATTTT
CSVDAQGLGNTIYF
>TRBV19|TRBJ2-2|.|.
TGTGCCAGTAGTAGGTCCTTGGCCACCGGGGAGCTGTTTTTT
CASSRSLATGELFF
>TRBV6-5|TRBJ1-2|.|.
TGTGCCATCAAGGGTAAGGACGGATTAAACTATGGCTACACCTTC
CAIKGKDGLNYGYTF
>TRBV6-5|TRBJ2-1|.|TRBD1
TGTGCCAGCACACGACTAGGGACAGGGGCGGATGAGCAGTTCTTC
CASTRLGTGADEQFF
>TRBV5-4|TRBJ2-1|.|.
TGTGCCAGCAGCTTGGGGCAGGGCTCCTACAATGAGCAGTTCTTC
CASSLGQGSYNEQFF
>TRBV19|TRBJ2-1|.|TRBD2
TGTGCCAGTAGTATGGTAGCGGGAGTGTCCGGTGAGCAGTTCTTC
CASSMVAGVSGEQFF
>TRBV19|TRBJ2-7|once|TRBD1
TGTGCCAGTAGTCCCCGGACAGGGAGAGAGCAGTACTTC
CASSPRTGREQYF
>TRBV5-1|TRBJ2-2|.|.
TGCGCCAGTACGTCCTCTAGCGTTACCGGGGAGCTGTTTTTT
CASTSSSVTGELFF
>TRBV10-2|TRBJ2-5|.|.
TGCGCCAGCACACACCTCCAGGTCCGTGAGACCCAGTACTTC
CASTHLQVRETQYF